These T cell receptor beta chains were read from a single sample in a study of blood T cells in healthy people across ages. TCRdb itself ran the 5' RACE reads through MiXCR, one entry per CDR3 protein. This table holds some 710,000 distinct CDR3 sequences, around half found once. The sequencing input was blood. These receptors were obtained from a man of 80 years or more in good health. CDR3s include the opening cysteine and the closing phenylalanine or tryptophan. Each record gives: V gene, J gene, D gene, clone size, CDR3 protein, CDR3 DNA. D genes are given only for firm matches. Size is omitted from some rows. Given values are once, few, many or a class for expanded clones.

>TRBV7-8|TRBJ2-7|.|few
CASSSRTDYEQYF
TGTGCCAGCAGTTCAAGAACGGATTACGAGCAGTACTTC
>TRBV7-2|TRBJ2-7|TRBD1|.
CASSLNPSRDRVGSYEQYF
TGTGCCAGCAGCTTAAACCCCTCGAGGGACAGGGTCGGATCCTACGAGCAGTACTTC
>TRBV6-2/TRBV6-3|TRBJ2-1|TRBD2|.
CASSYSPGLAVSGNEQFF
TGTGCCAGCAGTTACTCTCCGGGACTAGCGGTCAGTGGGAATGAGCAGTTCTTC
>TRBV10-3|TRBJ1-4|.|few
CAISDIDRVGGKLFF
TGTGCCATCAGTGACATAGACCGCGTTGGAGGAAAACTGTTTTTT
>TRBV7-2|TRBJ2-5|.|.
CASRAGQGYQETQYF
TGTGCCAGCAGGGCCGGGCAGGGGTACCAAGAGACCCAGTACTTC
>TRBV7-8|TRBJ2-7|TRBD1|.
CASTQRGHFEQYF
TGTGCCAGCACCCAAAGGGGGCACTTCGAGCAGTACTTC
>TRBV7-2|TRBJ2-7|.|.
CASSPGVQRRGDEQYF
TGTGCCAGCAGCCCCGGGGTGCAGCGGAGGGGAGATGAGCAGTACTTC
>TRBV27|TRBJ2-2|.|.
CASSFSPVYRANTGELFF
TGTGCCAGCAGTTTTTCGCCCGTATACAGGGCGAACACCGGGGAGCTGTTTTTT
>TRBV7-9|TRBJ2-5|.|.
CANSPGLRRETQYF
TGTGCCAACAGCCCGGGACTGCGCCGGGAGACCCAGTACTTC
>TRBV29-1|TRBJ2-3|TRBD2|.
CSVMGLAGESSTDTQYF
TGCAGCGTTATGGGACTAGCGGGGGAGTCTAGCACAGATACGCAGTATTTT
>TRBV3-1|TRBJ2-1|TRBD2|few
CASSHQRGSYNEQFF
TGTGCCAGCAGCCACCAGCGGGGGTCCTACAATGAGCAGTTCTTC
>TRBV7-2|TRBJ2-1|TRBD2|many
CASSLGGRAGNEQFF
TGTGCCAGCAGCTTAGGCGGGAGGGCTGGGAATGAGCAGTTCTTC
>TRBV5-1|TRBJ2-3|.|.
CASSLARRAGDTQYF
TGCGCCAGCAGCTTGGCCAGACGGGCGGGAGATACGCAGTATTTT
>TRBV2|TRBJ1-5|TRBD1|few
CASRGQGNSNQPQHF
TGTGCCAGCAGGGGACAGGGGAATAGCAATCAGCCCCAGCATTTT
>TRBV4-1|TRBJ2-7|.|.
CASSFGGVGTYEQYF
TGCGCCAGCAGCTTCGGCGGGGTAGGAACCTACGAGCAGTACTTC
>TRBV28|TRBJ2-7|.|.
CASSREGSIHYEQYF
TGTGCCAGCAGTCGGGAAGGCTCTATACACTACGAGCAGTACTTC
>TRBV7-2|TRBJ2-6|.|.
CASTPTRGVGGANVLTF
TGTGCCAGCACCCCTACCAGGGGCGTTGGTGGGGCCAACGTCCTGACTTTC
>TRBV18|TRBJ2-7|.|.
CASSPTADSSYEQYF
TGTGCCAGCTCACCAACAGCGGATAGCTCCTACGAGCAGTACTTC
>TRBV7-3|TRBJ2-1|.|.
CASSRTSGGIYNEQFF
TGTGCCAGCAGCAGAACCTCAGGCGGGATCTACAATGAGCAGTTCTTC
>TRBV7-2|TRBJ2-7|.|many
CASSLSGGSYEQYF
TGTGCCAGCAGCCTTAGCGGAGGTTCCTACGAGCAGTACTTC
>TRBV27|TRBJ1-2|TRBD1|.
CASSSGETQGNYGYTF
TGTGCCAGCAGTTCCGGGGAGACACAGGGGAACTATGGCTACACCTTC
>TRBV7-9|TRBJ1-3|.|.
CASSLAGAGNTIYF
TGTGCCAGCAGCTTAGCAGGGGCTGGAAACACCATATATTTT
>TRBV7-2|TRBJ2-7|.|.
CASSLGTRGPYEQYF
TGTGCCAGCAGCTTAGGGACTAGGGGGCCGTACGAGCAGTACTTC
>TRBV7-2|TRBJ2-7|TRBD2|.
CASSPGTSGREQYF
TGTGCCAGCAGCCCAGGGACTAGCGGGAGGGAGCAGTACTTC
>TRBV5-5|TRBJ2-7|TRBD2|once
CASSLGLGLANSYNEQYF
TGTGCCAGCAGCTTGGGGTTAGGACTAGCGAACTCCTACAATGAGCAGTACTTC
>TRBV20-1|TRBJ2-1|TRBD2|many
CSARGGLAGGSSYNEQFF
TGCAGTGCTAGAGGGGGACTAGCGGGAGGGTCCTCCTACAATGAGCAGTTCTTC
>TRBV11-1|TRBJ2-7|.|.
CASSFDLRKQYF
TGTGCCAGCAGCTTCGACTTGAGGAAGCAGTACTTC
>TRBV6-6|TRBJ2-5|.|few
CASSYQRDSQETQYF
TGTGCCAGCAGTTACCAACGGGACTCCCAAGAGACCCAGTACTTC
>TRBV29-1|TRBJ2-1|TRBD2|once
CSVGLADYEQFF
TGCAGCGTCGGACTAGCGGACTACGAGCAGTTCTTC
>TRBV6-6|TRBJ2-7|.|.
CASSLPGGVNEQYF
TGTGCCAGCAGTTTACCAGGGGGGGTGAACGAGCAGTACTTC
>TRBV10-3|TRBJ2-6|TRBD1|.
CAISSDRGRPGANVLTF
TGTGCCATCAGTTCGGACAGGGGTAGGCCTGGGGCCAACGTCCTGACTTTC
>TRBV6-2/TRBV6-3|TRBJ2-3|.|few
CASSRATGPITDTQYF
TGTGCCAGCAGTAGGGCCACAGGTCCTATCACAGATACGCAGTATTTT
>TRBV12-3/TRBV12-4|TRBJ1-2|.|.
CASSLNGGYTF
TGTGCCAGCAGTTTAAATGGCGGCTACACCTTC
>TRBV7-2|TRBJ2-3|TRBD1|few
CASSRSDRGPTDTQYF
TGTGCCAGCAGTCGTAGCGACAGGGGACCCACAGATACGCAGTATTTT
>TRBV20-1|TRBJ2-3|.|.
CSANSLTDTQYF
TGCAGTGCCAATTCCCTGACAGATACGCAGTATTTT